The 21 T cell receptor beta chains given below trace back to one sample, sequenced in a study of T cell changes during pregnancy in multiple sclerosis (dated by TCRdb to about 2019). Receptors were amplified or captured by the immunoSEQ multiplex PCR assay. The table was pulled from immuneACCESS by TCRdb, which kept in-frame rearrangements only. Such tables lose some clones; where checked, under half of the loss comes from unresolved V genes, and the rest has no known cause. The sample yields more than 45,000 clones; approximately 92% were counted once. Together, the top ten hold around 0.5% of the sample. The source material was CD4+ T cells from peripheral blood mononuclear cells, sampled after pregnancy. These receptors were collected from a female donor with multiple sclerosis, enrolled in a pregnancy study.

The chain carries TRBV30 and TRBJ2-1, with a weak D call TRBD2 (6 bases). Germline CDR1 and CDR2: GTSNPN and SVGIG (reference sequence). There are 13 residues in the CDR3. V gave up 8 bases and J gave up 10 bases, with 21 bases separating them. The CDR3 is CAISGLPALEQFF. CDR3 coding DNA: TGTGCCATCTCGGGACTCCCGGCATTAGAGCAGTTCTTC. The full variable domain, in which reference TRBV30 and TRBJ2-1 provide the parts outside the CDR3, is SQTIHQWPATLVQPVGSPLSLECTVEGTSNPNLYWYRQAAGRGLQLLFYSVGIGQISSEVPQNLSASRPQDRQFILSSKKLLLSDSGFYLCAISGLPALEQFFGPGTRLTVL.

The CDR3 sequence: CASSQSNTGELFF. Written as DNA, the CDR3 is TGTGCCAGCAGCCAATCTAACACCGGGGAGCTGTTTTTT. The chain joins TRBV4-2 to TRBJ2-2; no clear D gene. The CDR3 covers 13 residues. V dropped 2 bases and J dropped 2 bases, with 3 bases sitting between them. Germline CDR1 is LGHNA and CDR2 is YNFKEQ.

This clone was detected once. The chain recombines TRBV2 with TRBJ1-2; 8 bases fit TRBD1. The CDR3 length is 18 residues. V dropped 2 bases and J dropped 0; count of bases not matched to a gene: 11. CDR1 and CDR2 (germline): SNHLY, FYNNEI. The DNA of the CDR3 is TGTGCCAGCAGTGAACAGGGGGCGCTTTTATCAGCTAACTATGGCTACACCTTC. Translation gives CASSEQGALLSANYGYTF.

The chain couples TRBV9 to TRBJ2-1, with 11 bases fitting TRBD1. J lost 6 bases, V lost 2 bases, and 7 bases had no gene match. Germline V gene sequence: CDR1 SGDLS, CDR2 YYNGEE. The CDR3 has 16 amino acids. The CDR3 DNA sequence: TGTGCCAGCAGCGTTACAATCGGGACAGGGGGCAATGAGCAGTTCTTC. This codes for CASSVTIGTGGNEQFF.

The chain couples TRBV7-9 to TRBJ2-7, with TRBD1 matching over 9 bases. The CDR3 has 15 amino acids. Germline V gene lookup returns CDR1 SEHNR and CDR2 FQNEAQ (reference sequence). The ends lost 1 base at V and 4 bases at J; junction bases unmatched: 5. CDR3 nucleotides: TGTGCCAGCAGCTTAGACAGGGGGCTTCATTACGAGCAGTACTTC. This codes for CASSLDRGLHYEQYF.

The chain combines TRBV19 with TRBJ2-5; 8 bases map to TRBD2. This CDR3 contains 14 residues. Germline assignment: CDR1 LNHDA and CDR2 SQIVND (reference sequence). Unmatched junction bases numbered 5, after V lost 3 bases and J lost 5 bases. This CDR3 is CASSIQRGFETQYF. In DNA form, the CDR3 reads TGTGCCAGTAGTATTCAGCGGGGGTTTGAGACCCAGTACTTC. Combining the CDR3 with reference TRBV19 and TRBJ2-5 gives the whole variable domain DGGITQSPKYLFRKEGQNVTLSCEQNLNHDAMYWYRQDPGQGLRLIYYSQIVNDFQKGDIAEGYSVSREKKESFPLTVTSAQKNPTAFYLCASSIQRGFETQYFGPGTRLLVL.

The chain uses TRBV7-9 and TRBJ2-6, with D uncertain. Germline CDR1 reads SEHNR; CDR2 reads FQNEAQ (reference sequence). The CDR3 has 15 residues. The V and J ends lost 1 base and 0 bases respectively, with 4 bases between them. The CDR3 loop reads CASSLGGSGANVLTF. Here the CDR3 DNA reads TGTGCCAGCAGCTTAGGAGGCTCTGGGGCCAACGTCCTGACTTTC.

This clone was detected only once. V usage is TRBV9 and J usage is TRBJ2-3; 9 bases align to TRBD2. The CDR3 totals 15 residues. Germline V gives CDR1 SGDLS, CDR2 YYNGEE. V shed 4 bases and J 6 bases; nucleotides not matched to a gene: 9. This CDR3 is CASSLEGLAGDTQYF. CDR3 in DNA: TGTGCCAGCAGCCTCGAAGGCCTAGCGGGGGATACGCAGTATTTT.

The V call is TRBV5-5, the J call TRBJ2-1, with TRBD1 matching over 9 bases. The ends lost 4 bases at V and 2 bases at J; junction bases unmatched: 4. Germline V gives CDR1 SGHKS, CDR2 YYEKEE (reference sequence). There are 15 residues in the CDR3. The CDR3 nucleotides read TGTGCCAGCAGCCGCTGGACAGGGGCCTACAATGAGCAGTTCTTC. Its protein product is CASSRWTGAYNEQFF. The full variable domain, in which reference TRBV5-5 and TRBJ2-1 provide the parts outside the CDR3, is DAGVTQSPTHLIKTRGQQVTLRCSPISGHKSVSWYQQVLGQGPQFIFQYYEKEERGRGNFPDRFSARQFPNYSSELNVNALLLGDSALYLCASSRWTGAYNEQFFGPGTRLTVL.

This sequence joins TRBV6-5 and TRBJ2-7, with D maybe TRBD1 (5 bases). V gave up 2 bases and J gave up 6 bases, with 11 bases separating them. Germline loops: CDR1 MNHEY, CDR2 SVGAGI. This CDR3 is 13 amino acids long. CDR3 bases: TGTGCCAGCAGTTACAGGCAGGGCCCCGAGCAGTACTTC. Residues: CASSYRQGPEQYF.

V is TRBV7-2 and J is TRBJ2-5; no reliable D call. CDR1 SGHTA and CDR2 FQGNSA come from the germline V gene. The V and J ends lost 6 bases and 5 bases respectively, with 7 bases between them. This CDR3 is 11 amino acids long. The CDR3 DNA reads as TGTGCCAGCAGATACAGCGAGACCCAGTACTTC. It specifies CASRYSETQYF.

This chain joins TRBV7-6 and TRBJ2-5; no definite D call. CDR3 size: 14 residues. Trimming cost V 5 bases and J 0 bases, with 10 bases left between them. Germline V lookup: CDR1 SGHVS, CDR2 FNYEAQ. The CDR3 DNA follows: TGTGCCAGCAGCCCCAACACCCACCAAGAGACCCAGTACTTC. It yields the protein CASSPNTHQETQYF.

The chain links TRBV4-1 to TRBJ2-7; perhaps TRBD2 as D (6 bases). CDR1 and CDR2 from the germline V gene are MGHRA and YSYEKL. V dropped 0 bases and J dropped 0 bases, with 9 bases sitting between them. CDR3 length: 15 residues. CDR3 protein: CASSQEPGGSYEQYF. In DNA form, the CDR3 reads TGCGCCAGCAGCCAAGAGCCCGGGGGCTCCTACGAGCAGTACTTC.

The gene calls are TRBV29-1 and TRBJ1-2, with TRBD1 matching 10 bases. CDR1 SQVTM and CDR2 ANQGSEA come from the germline V gene. V was pared by 6 bases and J by 2 bases, with 6 bases of the junction left unmatched. The CDR3 sequence is 14 residues long. In nucleotides, the CDR3 is TGCAGCGTAACCCCGGGACAGGGGAACTATGGCTACACCTTC. It encodes CSVTPGQGNYGYTF.

The CDR3 is CASRSTVRRSPLHF. DNA of the CDR3: TGTGCCAGCAGGTCGACTGTCCGGCGTTCACCCCTCCACTTT. This chain uses TRBV27 with TRBJ1-6; D remains ambiguous. Germline CDR1 reads MNHEY; CDR2 reads SMNVEV (reference sequence). V was trimmed by 6 bases and J by 9 bases, leaving 15 bases between them. The CDR3 has 14 residues.

V and J are TRBV11-1 and TRBJ1-2; possibly TRBD1 for D (6 bases). V was shortened by 5 bases and J by 5 bases, with 18 bases between the two germline ends. The CDR3 contains 15 residues. Germline V gene data show CDR1 as SGHAT and CDR2 as FQDESV (reference sequence). For the CDR3, the DNA is TGTGCCAGCAGCCTGAACAGGGCCGAACGGTATGGCTACACCTTC. This sequence encodes CASSLNRAERYGYTF.

On this clone itself: The junction departs from germline at one end; a sequencing error may be responsible. Here the CDR3 reads CASSPGTGDNEKLFF. The CDR3 DNA follows: TGTGCTAGCAGCCCCGGGACAGGGGATAATGAAAAACTGTTTTTT. The chain has TRBV7-7 and TRBJ1-4; 10 nucleotides line up with TRBD1. In germline, CDR1 is SSHAT, CDR2 FNYEAQ (reference sequence). The CDR3 has 15 residues.

The chain has TRBV28 and TRBJ2-7; maybe TRBD2 (6 bases). Trimming took off 2 bases at V and 6 bases at J, with 14 bases between the two ends. Per the germline V gene, CDR1 is MDHEN and CDR2 is SYDVKM. The CDR3 covers 14 residues. As DNA, the CDR3 is TGTGCCAGCAGTTTAGCGGGGCTAGCTGGCGAGCAGTACTTC. This translates into CASSLAGLAGEQYF.

This clone was counted a few times. The gene calls are TRBV11-2 and TRBJ2-2; unclear D gene. This CDR3 contains 14 residues. The V gene lost 3 bases and the J gene lost 1 base, with 6 bases spanning the gap. Per germline, CDR1 SGHAT and CDR2 FQNNGV. CDR3 DNA: TGTGCCAGCAGCTTGCTTAGGAACACCGGGGAGCTGTTTTTT. Translating it yields CASSLLRNTGELFF.

V usage is TRBV7-2 and J usage is TRBJ2-7; 10 bases agree with TRBD2. Germline V lookup: CDR1 SGHTA, CDR2 FQGNSA. V lost 0 bases to trimming and J lost 3 bases; unmatched junction nucleotides: 2. The CDR3 runs to 15 residues. The CDR3 DNA reads as TGTGCCAGCAGCTTAGCCAGGACTAGCGGCTACGAGCAGTACTTC. Its translation is CASSLARTSGYEQYF.

The chain links TRBV7-8 to TRBJ1-3; 10 positions agree with TRBD1. Germline CDR1 and CDR2: SGHVS and FQNEAQ. Trimming at V came to 1 base and at J to 3 bases, leaving 9 bases not matched to a gene. CDR3 length: 18 residues. The CDR3 protein is CASSLGRDRGLSGNTIYF. In nucleotides, the CDR3 is TGTGCCAGCAGCTTAGGCCGAGACAGGGGGCTTAGTGGAAACACCATATATTTT.